This T cell receptor beta chain is from a study of T-cell reconstitution after alpha-beta-depleted transplantation in children (dated by TCRdb to 2015 to 2016). A note on the overall study: The study quantitatively tracked T-cell immune reconstitution after TCRalphabeta/CD19-depleted allogeneic hematopoietic cell transplantation in children using TCR repertoire profiling. General conclusions and limits of the study: Over subsequent months, a decline in hyperexpanded clone frequencies was noted, and after one year, T-cell counts and TCRbeta diversity were mostly ascribed to newly produced T cells. The apparently early recovery of alphabetaT-cell counts about two months after transplant reportedly depended on only several hundred rapidly expanded clones that came from non-depleted graft cells. In some patients, the high TCRbeta diversity seen at day 60 was put down to recipient T cells and intrathymic progenitors that had survived conditioning.

This clonotype occurred a few times. The target of this receptor is not known. The sample holds no much larger clone one base away, and base qualities are not on file. The treatment or condition label, as the study defines it: allogeneic hematopoietic cell transplantation with graft depleted of TCRalphabeta T cells and CD19 B cells. TCRalphabeta/CD19-depleted allogeneic hematopoietic cell grafts were given to the transplant recipients, all of whom were children. The protocol used for the library was PCR. Sequencing was carried out with an Illumina HiSeq 2500. TCR library preparation used molecular barcoding, with unique molecular identifiers applied to normalize quantification of the TCRbeta repertoire. Through fastp at Q25 and MiXCR, TCRdb rebuilt clones from the public reads, retaining in-frame beta chains. Rows with one shared CDR3 protein collapse into an entry with the most common genes and DNA. In this sample the table shows 700,000 to 850,000 distinct CDR3 sequences, 16% of which occur a single time. Clones ranked in the top ten supply approximately 5% of the sample.

Germline trimming: 5 bases from V, 5 bases from J; junction bases outside gene matches: 8. The CDR3 contains 14 residues, cysteine and phenylalanine counted. Only the CDR3 part of the read is kept: 42 bases, read in frame from the first base. Taken from the germline V gene (reference sequence), the CDR1 and CDR2 loops are DFQATT and SNEGSKA. The chain is assembled from TRBV20-1 and TRBJ2-1; 8 bases in the middle match TRBD1. The sample was PBMCs, mostly from graft donor cells, taken 360 days after TCRalphabeta/CD19-depleted stem cell transplant. The TCR was taken from a male patient younger than 18 who had a stem cell transplant for acute lymphoblastic leukemia, so the T cells may come from the graft donor. Here is the DNA: TGCAGTGCTGCCCGCAGGACAGGGAACAATGAGCAGTTCTTC. Its translation reads: CSAARRTGNNEQFF.